This TCR beta chain appears in the sequencing data of a study of T-cell reconstitution after alpha-beta-depleted transplantation in children. During its preparation, the TCRbeta library received unique molecular identifiers. TCRdb redid the calling of the PCR reads with MiXCR, one entry per CDR3 protein. The data show more than 400,000 distinct CDR3 sequences, with about an eighth seen just once and 12% to 15% held by the top ten. Study outcomes and limitations: Reportedly, only several hundred clones from non-depleted graft cells drove alpha-beta T-cell counts at about two months. A year post-transplant, T-cell counts and diversity derived mostly from newly produced T cells. The origin of high day-60 TCRbeta diversity in some patients lay in surviving recipient T cells and thymic progenitors.

Concerning this clonotype: The antigen remains undetermined.

The CDR3 consists of 17 residues. V shed 4 bases and J 4 bases; nucleotides not matched to a gene: 8. Germline V lookup: CDR1 KGHDR, CDR2 SFDVKD. Here the sequenced sample was PBMCs, mostly from graft donor cells, taken 180 days after TCRalphabeta/CD19-depleted stem cell transplant. This chain connects TRBV24-1 to TRBJ2-2, with 10 bases fitting TRBD1. This receptor was taken from a female patient between 2 and 15 years old who had a stem cell transplant for aplastic anemia, so the T cells may come from the graft donor. CDR3 sequence reads: CATSEGQGVLGTGELFF. CDR3 coding DNA: TGTGCCACCAGTGAAGGACAGGGGGTATTAGGCACCGGGGAGCTGTTTTTT.